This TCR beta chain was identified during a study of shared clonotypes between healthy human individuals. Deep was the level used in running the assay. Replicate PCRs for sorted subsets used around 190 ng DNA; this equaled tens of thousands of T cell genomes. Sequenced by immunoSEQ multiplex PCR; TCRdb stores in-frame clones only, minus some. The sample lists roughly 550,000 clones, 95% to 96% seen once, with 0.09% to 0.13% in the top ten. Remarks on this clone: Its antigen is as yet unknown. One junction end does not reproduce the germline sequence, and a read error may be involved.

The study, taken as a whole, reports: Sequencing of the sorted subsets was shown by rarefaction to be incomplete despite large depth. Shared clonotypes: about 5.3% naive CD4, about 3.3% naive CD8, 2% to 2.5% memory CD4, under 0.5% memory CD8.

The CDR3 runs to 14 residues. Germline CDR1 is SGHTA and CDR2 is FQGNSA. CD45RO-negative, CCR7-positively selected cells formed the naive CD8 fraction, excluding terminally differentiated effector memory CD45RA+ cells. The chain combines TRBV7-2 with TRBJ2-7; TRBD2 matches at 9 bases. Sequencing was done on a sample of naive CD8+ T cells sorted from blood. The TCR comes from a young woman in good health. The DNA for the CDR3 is TGTGCCAGCAGCCTAGCGGGATTAAACTACGAGCAGTACTTC. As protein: CASSLAGLNYEQYF.